This TCR beta chain was recovered during a study of blood T cell repertoires in COVID-19. This table comes from immunoSEQ multiplex PCR, and its TCRdb copy is limited to in-frame clones, with some not included. The table lists around 200,000 clones, roughly nine tenths of them singletons. This clone was seen only once. The clonotype originates from a woman aged 45-65 years in a cohort exposed to, infected with or recovered from COVID-19 (not recorded which). Sequencing was done on a sample of PBMCs or T cells enriched from blood (not recorded which).

The CDR3 coding sequence is TGTGCCATCAGTGAGCCCTTTAGACAGGGGGACTACGAGCAGTACTTC. As protein: CAISEPFRQGDYEQYF. The chain recombines TRBV10-3 with TRBJ2-7, with 9 bases matching TRBD1. Looked up from germline, CDR1 is ENHRY and CDR2 is SYGVKD. The trim removed 2 bases at V and 3 bases at J, leaving 8 bases unmatched. This CDR3 region has 16 residues.